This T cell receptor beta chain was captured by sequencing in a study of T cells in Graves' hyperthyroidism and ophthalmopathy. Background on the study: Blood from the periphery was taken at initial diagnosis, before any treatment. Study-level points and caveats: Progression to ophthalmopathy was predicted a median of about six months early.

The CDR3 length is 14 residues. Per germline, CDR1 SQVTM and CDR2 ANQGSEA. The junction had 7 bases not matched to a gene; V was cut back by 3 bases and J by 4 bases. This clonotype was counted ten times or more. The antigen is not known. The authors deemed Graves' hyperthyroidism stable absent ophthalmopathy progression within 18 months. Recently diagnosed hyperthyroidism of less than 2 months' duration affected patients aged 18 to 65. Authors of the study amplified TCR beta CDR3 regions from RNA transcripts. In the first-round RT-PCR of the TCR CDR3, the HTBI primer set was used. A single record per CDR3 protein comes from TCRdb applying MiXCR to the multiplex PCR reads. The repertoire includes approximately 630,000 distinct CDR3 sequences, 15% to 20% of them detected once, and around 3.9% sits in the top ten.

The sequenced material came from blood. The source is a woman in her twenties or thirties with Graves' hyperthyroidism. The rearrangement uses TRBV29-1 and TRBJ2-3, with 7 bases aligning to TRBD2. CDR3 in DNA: TGCAGCGTTGATGGACTAGTTCGGGCAGATACGCAGTATTTT. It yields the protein CSVDGLVRADTQYF.